Listed below are T cell receptor beta chains from one sample, sequenced in a study of blood T cells in healthy people across ages. TCRdb passed the 5' RACE reads through MiXCR, listing each CDR3 protein once. The sample contains 1.4 million to 1.5 million distinct CDR3 sequences, 40% to 50% of which appear only once. Sequences were obtained from blood. Every receptor here comes from a woman in her late teens or twenties in good health. The CDR3 runs from the conserved cysteine through the conserved F or W. Fields, in order: V gene, D gene, clone size, CDR3 protein. The D gene is left open where the match is weak. Not every row has a clone size; where given, it reads once, few, many or a size class.

>TRBV7-2|.|few
CASSSRTREGYTF
>TRBV6-5|.|.
CASSPGLTGAGEQYF
>TRBV3-1|TRBD2|few
CASSQVGAGVTYNEQFF
>TRBV6-2/TRBV6-3|TRBD2|once
CASSNLGLAGDYNEQYF
>TRBV3-1|TRBD2|once
CASSPTSGGAADTQYF
>TRBV25-1|.|.
CASSDRGPIGTYYGYTF
>TRBV29-1|.|.
CSTTGSRFADTQYF
>TRBV27|.|few
CASSPVGSGARRYYGYTF
>TRBV6-5|.|.
CASSLRGAGANEQFF
>TRBV7-9|TRBD1|.
CASSPRPGQGTYEQYF
>TRBV20-1|.|.
CSAHRANEQFF
>TRBV13|.|.
CASSLGHEAYEQYF
>TRBV11-2|TRBD2|.
CASSLVGREGPIWDTQYF
>TRBV20-1|.|.
CSAPPAGASSYEQYF
>TRBV5-1|.|few
CASSLEGPGALQETQYF
>TRBV21-1|.|.
CASSKKLHRGLGNEQYF
>TRBV9|.|once
CASSVGGAQYEAFF
>TRBV4-1|.|.
CASSQDARATYNEQFF
>TRBV20-1|.|.
CSAGASDGTDTQYF
>TRBV20-1|TRBD1|few
CSATFINRGVNTEAFF
>TRBV6-5|.|once
CASSNTDTCYGYTF
>TRBV10-3|.|.
CAIRDSSTDTQYF
>TRBV20-1|.|.
CSAGSRNGEETQYF
>TRBV25-1|TRBD1|.
CASSEFQGVHTEAFF
>TRBV6-1|.|.
CASNQRGNEQFF
>TRBV7-2|TRBD1|.
CASSFRDRDRGMNTEAFF
>TRBV18|.|.
CASSPQAHSYYEQYF
>TRBV7-9|.|.
CASSTGLGSHTGELFF
>TRBV10-3|.|few
CAISDWAETQYF
>TRBV7-2|TRBD2|.
CAGSLVFSGGPFSYEQFF
>TRBV7-8|.|.
CASSLGPYLAYEQYF
>TRBV20-1|TRBD2|.
CSVEGASGTNEQFF
>TRBV28|.|.
CASRGRYEAFF
>TRBV28|.|.
CAVRGRDTQYF
>TRBV10-3|.|few
CAISPHGESDEQYF
>TRBV12-5|.|few
CASGRPTTDEQFF
>TRBV12-3/TRBV12-4|.|few
CASSPSGRTDRETQYF
>TRBV9|.|.
CASSGTVWYGYTF
>TRBV10-3|TRBD1|.
CAISYTGEDGYTF
>TRBV28|.|.
CASSLTTAANYGYTF
>TRBV28|TRBD1|few
CASSILGTAETQYF
>TRBV4-1|.|few
CASSQDRGSYTF
>TRBV6-5|.|.
CASSTTYGTVETQYF